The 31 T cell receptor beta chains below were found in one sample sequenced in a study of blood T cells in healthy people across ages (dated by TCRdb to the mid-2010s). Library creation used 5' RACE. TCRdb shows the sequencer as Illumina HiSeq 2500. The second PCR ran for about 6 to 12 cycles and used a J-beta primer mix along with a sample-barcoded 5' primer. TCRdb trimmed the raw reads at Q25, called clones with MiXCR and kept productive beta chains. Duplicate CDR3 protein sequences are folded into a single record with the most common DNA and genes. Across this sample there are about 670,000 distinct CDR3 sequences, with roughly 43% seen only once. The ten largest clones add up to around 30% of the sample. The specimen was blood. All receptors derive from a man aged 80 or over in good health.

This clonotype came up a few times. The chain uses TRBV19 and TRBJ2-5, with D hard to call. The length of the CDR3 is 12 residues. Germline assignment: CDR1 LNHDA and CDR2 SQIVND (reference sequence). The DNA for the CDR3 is TGTGCTAGTGGTGGGTGGGGAGAGACCCAGTACTTC. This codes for CASGGWGETQYF.

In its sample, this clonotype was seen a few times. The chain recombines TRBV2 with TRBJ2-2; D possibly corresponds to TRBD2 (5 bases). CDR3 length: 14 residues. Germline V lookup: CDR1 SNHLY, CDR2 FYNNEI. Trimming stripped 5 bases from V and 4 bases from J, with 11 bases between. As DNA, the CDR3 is TGTGCCAGCAGTAAGGACTTTAGCACCGGGGAGCTGTTTTTT. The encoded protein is CASSKDFSTGELFF. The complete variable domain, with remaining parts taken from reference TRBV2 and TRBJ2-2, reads EPEVTQTPSHQVTQMGQEVILRCVPISNHLYFYWYRQILGQKVEFLVSFYNNEISEKSEIFDDQFSVERPDGSNFTLKIRSTKLEDSAMYFCASSKDFSTGELFFGEGSRLTVL.

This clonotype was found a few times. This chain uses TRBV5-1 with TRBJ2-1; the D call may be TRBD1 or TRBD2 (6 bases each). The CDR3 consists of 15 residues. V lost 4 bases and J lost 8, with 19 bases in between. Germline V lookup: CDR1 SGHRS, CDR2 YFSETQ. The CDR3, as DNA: TGCGCCAGCAGCCAACTGGAGGGGCAGGGGTATGAGCAGTTCTTC. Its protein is CASSQLEGQGYEQFF.

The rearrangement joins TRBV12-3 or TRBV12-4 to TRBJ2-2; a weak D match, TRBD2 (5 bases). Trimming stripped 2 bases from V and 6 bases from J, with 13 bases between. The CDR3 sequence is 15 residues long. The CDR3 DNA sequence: TGTGCCAGCAGTTTACGAGGGTTAGTTTCCGGGGAGCTGTTTTTT. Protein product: CASSLRGLVSGELFF.

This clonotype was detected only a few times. The CDR3 DNA reads as TGCGCCAGCAGCTTTTCACTGGTCGGCGGGGATACGCAGTATTTT. Translation: CASSFSLVGGDTQYF. The chain recombines TRBV5-1 with TRBJ2-3; TRBD2 might be the D (5 bases). Germline CDR1 SGHRS, CDR2 YFSETQ. Trimming left V 2 bases short and J 6 bases short, with 16 bases between. The CDR3 extends over 15 amino acids. Combining the CDR3 with reference TRBV5-1 and TRBJ2-3 gives the whole variable domain KAGVTQTPRYLIKTRGQQVTLSCSPISGHRSVSWYQQTPGQGLQFLFEYFSETQRNKGNFPGRFSGRQFSNSRSEMNVSTLELGDSALYLCASSFSLVGGDTQYFGPGTRLTVL.

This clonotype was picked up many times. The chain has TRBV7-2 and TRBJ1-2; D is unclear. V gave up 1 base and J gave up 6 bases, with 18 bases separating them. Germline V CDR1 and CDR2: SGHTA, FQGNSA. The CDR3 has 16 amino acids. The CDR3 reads CASSLELRPKLDGYTF. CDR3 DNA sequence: TGTGCCAGCAGCTTAGAACTTCGTCCAAAACTGGATGGCTACACCTTC.

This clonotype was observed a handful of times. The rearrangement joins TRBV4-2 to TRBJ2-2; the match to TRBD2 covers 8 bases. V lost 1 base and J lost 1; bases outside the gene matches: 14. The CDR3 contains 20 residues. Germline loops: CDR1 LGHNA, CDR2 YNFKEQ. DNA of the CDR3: TGTGCCAGCAGCCAAGCTTCAGGTCGTGGCGGGAGGTTGAACACCGGGGAGCTGTTTTTT. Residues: CASSQASGRGGRLNTGELFF.

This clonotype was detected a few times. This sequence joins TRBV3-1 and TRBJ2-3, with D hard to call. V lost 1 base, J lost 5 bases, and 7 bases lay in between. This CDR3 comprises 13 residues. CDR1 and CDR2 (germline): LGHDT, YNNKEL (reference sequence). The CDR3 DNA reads TGTGCCAGCAGCCAAGGAGCCAGAGATACGCAGTATTTT. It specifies CASSQGARDTQYF.

This CDR3 is CASNSGGGLGETQYF. As DNA, the CDR3 is TGTGCCAGCAACTCCGGGGGAGGTTTAGGGGAGACCCAGTACTTC. The chain is built from TRBV3-1 and TRBJ2-5, with D maybe TRBD2 (6 bases). The CDR3 contains 15 residues. Per the germline V gene, CDR1 is LGHDT and CDR2 is YNNKEL (reference sequence). V was shortened by 7 bases and J by 5 bases, with 20 bases between the two germline ends.

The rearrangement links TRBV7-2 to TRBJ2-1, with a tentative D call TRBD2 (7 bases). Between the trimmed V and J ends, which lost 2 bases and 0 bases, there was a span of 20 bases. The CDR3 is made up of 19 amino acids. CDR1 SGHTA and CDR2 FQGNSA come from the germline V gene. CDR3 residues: CASSLTRGGVQSSYNEQFF. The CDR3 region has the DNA TGTGCCAGCAGCTTAACCCGAGGGGGGGTCCAGAGCTCCTACAATGAGCAGTTCTTC.

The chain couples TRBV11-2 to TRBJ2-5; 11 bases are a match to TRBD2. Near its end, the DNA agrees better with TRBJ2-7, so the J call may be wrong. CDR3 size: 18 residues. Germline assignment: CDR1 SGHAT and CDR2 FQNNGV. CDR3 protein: CASSPFLSGGAWVYEQYF. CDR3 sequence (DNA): TGTGCCAGCAGCCCATTCCTTAGCGGGGGGGCCTGGGTTTACGAGCAGTACTTC.

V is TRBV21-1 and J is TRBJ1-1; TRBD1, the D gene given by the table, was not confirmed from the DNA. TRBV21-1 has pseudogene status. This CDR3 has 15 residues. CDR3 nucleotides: TGTGCCAGCAGCGTTAAGGACAGGGGAAGGGCTGAAGCTTTCTTT. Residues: CASSVKDRGRAEAFF.

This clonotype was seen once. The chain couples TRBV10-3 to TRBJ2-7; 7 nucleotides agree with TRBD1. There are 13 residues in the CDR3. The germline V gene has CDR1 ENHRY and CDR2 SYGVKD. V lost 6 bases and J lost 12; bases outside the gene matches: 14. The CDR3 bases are TGTGCCATCAGCCGGGACAGACAAGAGACCCGGTACTTC. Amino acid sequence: CAISRDRQETRYF.

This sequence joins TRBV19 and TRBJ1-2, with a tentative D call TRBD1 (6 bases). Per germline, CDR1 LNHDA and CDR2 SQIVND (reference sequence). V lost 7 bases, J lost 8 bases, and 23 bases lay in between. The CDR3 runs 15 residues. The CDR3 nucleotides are TGTGCCAGTACCAATACTCCGAACAGGGAGCGGGGCTACACCTTC. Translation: CASTNTPNRERGYTF.

CDR3 sequence: CASSLAGTVATNEKLFF. In DNA, the CDR3 is TGTGCCAGCAGCTTGGCCGGGACAGTTGCAACTAATGAAAAACTGTTTTTT. This chain uses TRBV5-5 with TRBJ1-4; TRBD1 matches at 7 bases. The CDR3 runs to 17 residues. Germline CDR1 SGHKS, CDR2 YYEKEE (reference sequence). After removal of 0 bases from V and 0 bases from J, the junction contained 5 bases not matched to a gene.

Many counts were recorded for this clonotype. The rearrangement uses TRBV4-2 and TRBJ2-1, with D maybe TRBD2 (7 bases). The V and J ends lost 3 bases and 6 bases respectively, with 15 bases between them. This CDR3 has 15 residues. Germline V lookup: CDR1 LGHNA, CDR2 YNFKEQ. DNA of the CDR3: TGTGCCAGCAGCCATAGGGGGGGAGAAGTCAATGAGCAGTTCTTC. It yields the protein CASSHRGGEVNEQFF.

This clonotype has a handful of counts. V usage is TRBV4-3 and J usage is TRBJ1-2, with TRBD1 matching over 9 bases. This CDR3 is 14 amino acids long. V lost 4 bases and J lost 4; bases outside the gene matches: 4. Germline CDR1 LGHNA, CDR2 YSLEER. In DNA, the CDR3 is TGCGCCAGCAGCCCTCCGGGACAGGGCTATGGCTACACCTTC. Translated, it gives CASSPPGQGYGYTF.

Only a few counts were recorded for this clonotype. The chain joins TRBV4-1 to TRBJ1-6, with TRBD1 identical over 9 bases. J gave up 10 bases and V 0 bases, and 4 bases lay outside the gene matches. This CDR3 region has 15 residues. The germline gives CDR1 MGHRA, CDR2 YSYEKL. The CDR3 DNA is TGCGCCAGCAGCCAAGATGGGGACAGGGTCTCACCCCTCCACTTT. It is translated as CASSQDGDRVSPLHF.

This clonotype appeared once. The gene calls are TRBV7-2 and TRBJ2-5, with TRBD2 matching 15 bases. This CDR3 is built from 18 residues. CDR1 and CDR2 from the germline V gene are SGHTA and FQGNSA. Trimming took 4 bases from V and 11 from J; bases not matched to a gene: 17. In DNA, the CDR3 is TGTGCCAGCAGCTCATCGGGACTAGCGGGGGGCCGTAGGAATGAGCAGTACTTC. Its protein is CASSSSGLAGGRRNEQYF. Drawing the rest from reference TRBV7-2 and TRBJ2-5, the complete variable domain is GAGVSQSPSNKVTEKGKDVELRCDPISGHTALYWYRQSLGQGLEFLIYFQGNSAPDKSGLPSDRFSAERTGGSVSTLTIQRTQQEDSAVYLCASSSSGLAGGRRNEQYFGPGTRLLVL.

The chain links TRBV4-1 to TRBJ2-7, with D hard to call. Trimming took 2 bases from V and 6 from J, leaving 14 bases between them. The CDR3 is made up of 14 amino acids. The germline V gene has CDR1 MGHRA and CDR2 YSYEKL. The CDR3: CASSQSLVPSEQYF. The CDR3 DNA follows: TGCGCCAGCAGCCAATCCCTAGTTCCCTCCGAGCAGTACTTC.

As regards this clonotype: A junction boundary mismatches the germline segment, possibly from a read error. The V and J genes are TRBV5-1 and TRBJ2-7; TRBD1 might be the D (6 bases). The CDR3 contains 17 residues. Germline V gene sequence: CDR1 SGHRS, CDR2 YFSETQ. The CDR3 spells CASSRDARTASSCEQYF. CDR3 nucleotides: TGCGCCAGCAGCAGAGACGCCAGGACAGCGAGCTCCTGCGAGCAGTACTTC.

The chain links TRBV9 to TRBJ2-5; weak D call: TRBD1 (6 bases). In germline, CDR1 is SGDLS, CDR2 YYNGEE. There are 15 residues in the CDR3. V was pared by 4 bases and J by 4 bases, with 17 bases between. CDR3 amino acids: CASSRTPTGGETQYF. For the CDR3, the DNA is TGTGCCAGCAGCCGAACCCCGACAGGAGGAGAGACCCAGTACTTC.

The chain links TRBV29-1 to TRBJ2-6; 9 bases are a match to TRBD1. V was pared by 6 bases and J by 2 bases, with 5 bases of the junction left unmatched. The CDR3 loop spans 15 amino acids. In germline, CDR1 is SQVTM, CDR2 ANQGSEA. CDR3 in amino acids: CSVRQGEAGANVLTF. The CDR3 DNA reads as TGCAGCGTCAGACAGGGGGAAGCTGGGGCCAACGTCCTGACTTTC.

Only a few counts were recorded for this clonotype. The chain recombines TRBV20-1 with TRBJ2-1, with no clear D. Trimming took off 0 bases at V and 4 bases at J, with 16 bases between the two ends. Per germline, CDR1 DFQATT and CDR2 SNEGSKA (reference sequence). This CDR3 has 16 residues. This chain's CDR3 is CSARESPAPPYNEQFF. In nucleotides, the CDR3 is TGCAGTGCTAGAGAGTCCCCGGCCCCGCCTTACAATGAGCAGTTCTTC.

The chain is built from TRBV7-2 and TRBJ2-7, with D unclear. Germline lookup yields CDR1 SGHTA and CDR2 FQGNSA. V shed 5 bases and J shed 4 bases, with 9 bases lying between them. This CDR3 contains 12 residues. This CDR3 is CASSPERYEQYF. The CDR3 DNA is TGTGCCAGCAGCCCTGAGAGGTACGAGCAGTACTTC. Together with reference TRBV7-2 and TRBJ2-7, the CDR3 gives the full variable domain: GAGVSQSPSNKVTEKGKDVELRCDPISGHTALYWYRQSLGQGLEFLIYFQGNSAPDKSGLPSDRFSAERTGGSVSTLTIQRTQQEDSAVYLCASSPERYEQYFGPGTRLTVT.

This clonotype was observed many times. The CDR3 DNA follows: TGTGCCAGCCTTCCGGGAGGGCAGATGAGCTACACCTTC. Protein: CASLPGGQMSYTF. This chain uses TRBV7-2 with TRBJ1-2; unclear D gene. Per the germline V gene, CDR1 is SGHTA and CDR2 is FQGNSA. The CDR3 sequence is 13 residues long. The V end lost 8 bases, the J end lost 9 bases, and 19 bases lay between the germline ends.

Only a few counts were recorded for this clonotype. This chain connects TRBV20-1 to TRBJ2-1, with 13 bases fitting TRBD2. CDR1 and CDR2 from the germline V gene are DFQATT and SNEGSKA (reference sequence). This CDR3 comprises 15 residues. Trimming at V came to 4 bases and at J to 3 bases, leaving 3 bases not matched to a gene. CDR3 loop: CSAIRLAGGYNEQFF. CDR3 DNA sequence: TGCAGTGCTATCCGACTAGCGGGAGGCTACAATGAGCAGTTCTTC.

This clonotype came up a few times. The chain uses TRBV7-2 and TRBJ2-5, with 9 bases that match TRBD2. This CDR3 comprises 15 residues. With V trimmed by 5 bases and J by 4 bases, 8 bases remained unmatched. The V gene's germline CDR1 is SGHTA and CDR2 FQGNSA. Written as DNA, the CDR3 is TGTGCCAGCAGCCCCCCTGGTAGCGGGAGAGAGACCCAGTACTTC. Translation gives CASSPPGSGRETQYF.

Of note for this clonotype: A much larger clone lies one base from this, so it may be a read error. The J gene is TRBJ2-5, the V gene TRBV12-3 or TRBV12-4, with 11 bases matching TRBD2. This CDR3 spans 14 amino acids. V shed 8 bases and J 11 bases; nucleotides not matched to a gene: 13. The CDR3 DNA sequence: TGTGCCAGCCTGCCTAGCGGGGGGTGGTATGAGCAGTACTTC. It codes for CASLPSGGWYEQYF.

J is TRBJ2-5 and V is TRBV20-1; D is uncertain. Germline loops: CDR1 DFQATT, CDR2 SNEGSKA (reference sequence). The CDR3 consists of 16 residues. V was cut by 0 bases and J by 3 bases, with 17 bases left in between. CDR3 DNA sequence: TGCAGTGCTAGAGATGGGGTGGCCGGAGCCAAAGAGACCCAGTACTTC. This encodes CSARDGVAGAKETQYF.

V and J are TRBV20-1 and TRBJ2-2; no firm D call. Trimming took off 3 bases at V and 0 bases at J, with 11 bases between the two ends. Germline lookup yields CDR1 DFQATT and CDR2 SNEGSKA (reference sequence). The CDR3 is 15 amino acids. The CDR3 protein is CSARSEHTNTGELFF. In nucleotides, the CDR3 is TGCAGTGCTAGGTCAGAGCACACGAACACCGGGGAGCTGTTTTTT.